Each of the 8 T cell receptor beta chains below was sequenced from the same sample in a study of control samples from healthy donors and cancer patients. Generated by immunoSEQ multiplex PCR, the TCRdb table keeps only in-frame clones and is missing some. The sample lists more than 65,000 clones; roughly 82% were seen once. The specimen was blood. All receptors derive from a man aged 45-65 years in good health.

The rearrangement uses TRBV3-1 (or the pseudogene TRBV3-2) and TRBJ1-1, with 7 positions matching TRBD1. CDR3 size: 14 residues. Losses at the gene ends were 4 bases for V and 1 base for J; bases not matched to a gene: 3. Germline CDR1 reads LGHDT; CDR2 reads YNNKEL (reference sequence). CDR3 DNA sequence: TGTGCCAGCAGCCTAAGGGACAGGAACACTGAAGCTTTCTTT. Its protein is CASSLRDRNTEAFF.

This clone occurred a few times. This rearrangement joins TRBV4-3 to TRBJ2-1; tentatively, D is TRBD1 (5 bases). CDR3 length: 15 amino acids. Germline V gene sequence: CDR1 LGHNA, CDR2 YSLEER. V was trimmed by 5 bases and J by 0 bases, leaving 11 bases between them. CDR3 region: CASSSDTRSYNEQFF. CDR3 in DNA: TGCGCCAGCAGCTCGGACACCCGCTCCTACAATGAGCAGTTCTTC.

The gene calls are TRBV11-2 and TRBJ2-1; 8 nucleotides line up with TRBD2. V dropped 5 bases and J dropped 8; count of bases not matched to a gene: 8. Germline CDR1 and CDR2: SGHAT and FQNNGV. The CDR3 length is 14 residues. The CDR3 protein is CASSERGRGDEQFF. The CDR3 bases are TGTGCCAGCAGCGAGCGGGGGAGGGGGGATGAGCAGTTCTTC.

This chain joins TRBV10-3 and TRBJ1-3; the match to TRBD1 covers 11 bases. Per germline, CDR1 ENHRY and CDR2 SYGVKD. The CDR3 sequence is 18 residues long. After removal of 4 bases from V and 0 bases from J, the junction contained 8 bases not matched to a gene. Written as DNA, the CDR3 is TGTGCCATCAGTGCAGGGACAGGGGGGAAAAGCTCTGGAAACACCATATATTTT. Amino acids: CAISAGTGGKSSGNTIYF.

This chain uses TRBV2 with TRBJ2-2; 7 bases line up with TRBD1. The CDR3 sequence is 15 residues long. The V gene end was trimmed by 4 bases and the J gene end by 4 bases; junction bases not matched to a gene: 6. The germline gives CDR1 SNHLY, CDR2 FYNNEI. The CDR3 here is CASSVGQLSTGELFF. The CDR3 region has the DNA TGTGCCAGCAGTGTGGGACAGCTGTCCACCGGGGAGCTGTTTTTT.

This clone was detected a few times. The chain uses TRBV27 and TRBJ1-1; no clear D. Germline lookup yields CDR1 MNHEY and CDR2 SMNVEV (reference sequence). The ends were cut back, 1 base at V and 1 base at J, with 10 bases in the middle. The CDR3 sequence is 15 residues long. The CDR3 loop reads CASSLYFSGNTEAFF. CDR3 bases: TGTGCCAGCAGTTTATATTTTTCAGGGAACACTGAAGCTTTCTTT.

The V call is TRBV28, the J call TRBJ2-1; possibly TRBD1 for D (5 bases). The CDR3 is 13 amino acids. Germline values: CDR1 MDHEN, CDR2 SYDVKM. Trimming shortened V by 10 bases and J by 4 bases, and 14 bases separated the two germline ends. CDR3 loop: CAIQGYQYNEQFF. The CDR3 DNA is TGTGCCATCCAGGGTTATCAATACAATGAGCAGTTCTTC.

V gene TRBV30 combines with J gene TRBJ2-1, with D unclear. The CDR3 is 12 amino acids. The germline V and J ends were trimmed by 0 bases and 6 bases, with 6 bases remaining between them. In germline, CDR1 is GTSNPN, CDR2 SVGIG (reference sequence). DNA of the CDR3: TGTGCCTGGAGTGTACGCTTCAATGAGCAGTTCTTC. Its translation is CAWSVRFNEQFF.